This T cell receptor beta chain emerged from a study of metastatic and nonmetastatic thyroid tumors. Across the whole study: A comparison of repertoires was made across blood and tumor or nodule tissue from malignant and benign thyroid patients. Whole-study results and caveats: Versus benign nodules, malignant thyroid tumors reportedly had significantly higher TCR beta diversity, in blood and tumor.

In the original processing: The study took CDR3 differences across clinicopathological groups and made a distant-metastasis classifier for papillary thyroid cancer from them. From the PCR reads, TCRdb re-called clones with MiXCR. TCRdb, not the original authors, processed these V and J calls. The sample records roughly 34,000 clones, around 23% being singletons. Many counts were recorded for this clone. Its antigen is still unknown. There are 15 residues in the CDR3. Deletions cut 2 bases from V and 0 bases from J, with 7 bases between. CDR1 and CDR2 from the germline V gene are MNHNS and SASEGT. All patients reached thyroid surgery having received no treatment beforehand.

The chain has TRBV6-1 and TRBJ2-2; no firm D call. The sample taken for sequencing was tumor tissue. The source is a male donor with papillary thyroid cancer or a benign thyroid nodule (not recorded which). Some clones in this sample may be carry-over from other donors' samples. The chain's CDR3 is CASSEHASNTGELFF. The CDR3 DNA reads TGTGCCAGCAGTGAACACGCGTCGAACACCGGGGAGCTGTTTTTT.